Sequencing of this T cell receptor (beta chain) was carried out in a study of blood T cells in healthy people across ages. Primers used in a second PCR of roughly 6 to 12 cycles were a sample-barcoded 5' primer and a J-beta primer mix. TCRdb reanalysed the 5' RACE reads using MiXCR and keeps one entry per CDR3 protein. The sample has roughly 830,000 distinct CDR3 sequences, approximately 59% seen once; the top ten hold roughly 25%. Germline CDR1 DFQATT, CDR2 SNEGSKA (reference sequence). Trimming took 0 bases from V and 0 from J, leaving 12 bases between them. CDR3 size: 16 residues. Study findings and constraints: Conclusively comparing naive with antigen-experienced cells was impossible with unsorted PBMCs.

This clonotype has a single count. The antigen is not known. Material: blood. The chain employs TRBV20-1 and TRBJ2-1, with D possibly TRBD1 on 5 matching bases. The origin of this receptor is a man younger than 45 in good health. This chain's CDR3 is CSAREGPRDSYNEQFF. The CDR3 DNA is TGCAGTGCTAGAGAGGGGCCGAGAGACTCCTACAATGAGCAGTTCTTC.